This TCR beta chain emerged from a study of hypomethylating agent response in myelodysplastic syndrome. The wider study: Responders were about 6 patients with complete response or hematologic improvement; roughly five were non-responders.

This CDR3 is 16 amino acids long. The germline gives CDR1 SEHNR, CDR2 FQNEAQ (reference sequence). The junction had 12 bases not matched to a gene; V was cut back by 6 bases and J by 4 bases. Study outcomes and limitations: Lack of age-matching between healthy donors and MDS patients could bias comparison. Whether shared GLIPH2 clusters recognize novel MDS antigens was not confirmed. After treatment, novel clonotypes emerged more in responders, contracted ones more in non-responders.

Clones were read by immunoSEQ multiplex PCR, and TCRdb kept only the in-frame ones, dropping some. The sample gives some 3,700 clones, approximately 86% of which show up once; about 12% is in the top ten. For this clone: Its antigen is not known.

This chain joins TRBV7-9 and TRBJ2-7; 10 nucleotides match TRBD1. Material: bone marrow, obtained before or after starting hypomethylating agent treatment for myelodysplastic syndrome (not recorded which). The TCR comes from a human donor with myelodysplastic syndrome. For the CDR3, the DNA is TGTGCCAGCAGAGGAAACCGGGACAGGGGTTTATACGAGCAGTACTTC. Amino acid sequence: CASRGNRDRGLYEQYF.